Following are 9 T cell receptor beta chains from one sample sequenced in a study of blood T cell repertoires in COVID-19. Method: immunoSEQ multiplex PCR; TCRdb's copy keeps in-frame clones and lacks some. This table has 40,000 to 50,000 clones, about four fifths appearing once. Sequenced: peripheral blood. Receptor source: a woman aged 80 or over with acute or convalescent COVID-19.

CDR3 in DNA: TGTGCCAGCAGCGTGGACAGAGATACGCAGTATTTT. Amino acid sequence: CASSVDRDTQYF. This rearrangement joins TRBV7-9 to TRBJ2-3, with a weak D call TRBD1 (6 bases). Germline V gene sequence: CDR1 SEHNR, CDR2 FQNEAQ (reference sequence). Trimming removed 5 bases at V and 5 bases at J, with 8 bases between. CDR3 length: 12 residues.

V usage is TRBV7-3 and J usage is TRBJ2-1, with D possibly matching TRBD2 (5 bases). V gave up 5 bases and J gave up 5 bases, with 19 bases separating them. The CDR3 consists of 16 residues. Germline V gene data show CDR1 as SGHTA and CDR2 as FQGTGA. The CDR3 coding sequence is TGTGCCAGCAGCCCCCCGGGCGGTGGAGGAGACAATGAGCAGTTCTTC. Residues: CASSPPGGGGDNEQFF.

V usage is TRBV11-2 and J usage is TRBJ1-3; D unclear. Trimming removed 0 bases from V and 4 bases from J, with 10 bases in between. This CDR3 has 15 amino acids. The germline V gene encodes CDR1 SGHAT and CDR2 FQNNGV. This chain's CDR3 is CASSLDMQRGNTIYF. As DNA, the CDR3 is TGTGCCAGCAGCTTAGACATGCAGCGCGGAAACACCATATATTTT.

This chain joins TRBV18 and TRBJ1-5; D is undetermined. The CDR3 contains 14 residues. Deletions cut 1 base from V and 2 bases from J, with 6 bases between. Germline assignment: CDR1 KGHSH and CDR2 LQKENI. CDR3 sequence reads: CASSPLHGNQPQHF. The CDR3 DNA reads TGTGCCAGCTCACCACTACACGGCAATCAGCCCCAGCATTTT.

The rearrangement links TRBV6-1 to TRBJ1-5; no definite D call. V gave up 3 bases and J gave up 5 bases, with 14 bases separating them. The CDR3 is made up of 15 amino acids. CDR1 MNHNS and CDR2 SASEGT come from the germline V gene. The CDR3 loop reads CASSDSSPLDQPQHF. CDR3 DNA: TGTGCCAGCAGTGACAGTTCCCCCCTTGATCAGCCCCAGCATTTT.

In DNA, the CDR3 is TGTGCCAGCAGACGACCAGGGACAGGGGAATATGGCTACACCTTC. Protein product: CASRRPGTGEYGYTF. V usage is TRBV6-5 and J usage is TRBJ1-2, with 10 bases matching TRBD1. This CDR3 has 15 residues. The V segment lost 6 bases and the J segment 5 bases; nucleotides outside the gene matches: 9. Germline V gene lookup returns CDR1 MNHEY and CDR2 SVGAGI.

J is TRBJ2-1 and V is TRBV5-6; 8 nucleotides agree with TRBD2. The V gene's germline CDR1 is SGHDT and CDR2 YYEEEE. V lost 0 bases, J lost 4 bases, and 3 bases stayed unmatched. The CDR3 extends over 15 amino acids. The CDR3 is CASSLAPSGYNEQFF. The CDR3 DNA follows: TGTGCCAGCAGCTTGGCGCCTAGCGGGTACAATGAGCAGTTCTTC.

The rearrangement uses TRBV24-1 and TRBJ2-2; possibly TRBD1 for D (6 bases). V gave up 6 bases and J gave up 3 bases, with 13 bases separating them. The germline gives CDR1 KGHDR, CDR2 SFDVKD. The CDR3 runs 15 residues. In nucleotides, the CDR3 is TGTGCCACCAGTTTAGCCAAGGGGGACACCGGGGAGCTGTTTTTT. Translation: CATSLAKGDTGELFF.

The chain combines TRBV6-1 with TRBJ1-3; no clear D. Germline assignment: CDR1 MNHNS and CDR2 SASEGT. This CDR3 is built from 12 residues. V lost 0 bases and J lost 10, with 7 bases in between. The CDR3 spells CASSEALRTIYF. CDR3 DNA sequence: TGTGCCAGCAGTGAAGCCTTGCGGACCATATATTTT.